Included here is one T cell receptor beta chain sequence, with context. This entry is derived from a study of OX40 agonist ivuxolimab in advanced cancers. Study in general: Intravenous ivuxolimab at 0.01 to 10 mg/kg was given to patients every 2 weeks. Partial responses were achieved by three patients: one hepatocellular carcinoma, two cutaneous melanoma.

Generated by immunoSEQ multiplex PCR, the TCRdb table keeps only in-frame clones and is missing some. The sample gives about 42,000 clones, 75% to 90% of which show up once; over 10% is in the top ten. This CDR3 contains 14 residues. Germline V CDR1 and CDR2: LNHDA, SQIVND (reference sequence). Trimming at V came to 1 base and at J to 4 bases, leaving 3 bases not matched to a gene. This receptor was obtained from an adult with an advanced solid tumor such as melanoma, head and neck, liver or kidney cancer. Sequencing was performed on CD4+ or CD8+ T cells sorted from blood, taken in a trial of the OX40 agonist ivuxolimab. This chain uses TRBV19 with TRBJ2-7; 8 bases align to TRBD1. CDR3 sequence (DNA): TGTGCCAGTAGTATAGGGGGACAGGTATACGAGCAGTACTTC. Translated: CASSIGGQVYEQYF. The complete variable domain, with remaining parts taken from reference TRBV19 and TRBJ2-7, reads DGGITQSPKYLFRKEGQNVTLSCEQNLNHDAMYWYRQDPGQGLRLIYYSQIVNDFQKGDIAEGYSVSREKKESFPLTVTSAQKNPTAFYLCASSIGGQVYEQYFGPGTRLTVT.